This T cell receptor (beta chain) was captured by sequencing in a study of response to subunit inactivated influenza vaccine. Note on this clonotype: Its specificity is unknown.

The CDR3 loop spans 12 amino acids. With 1 base removed from V and 1 base from J, the gap between germline ends came to 4 bases. Germline lookup yields CDR1 DFQATT and CDR2 SNEGSKA (reference sequence). TCRdb recomputed calls from the RT-PCR reads with MiXCR, one row per CDR3 protein. The sample lists 530,000 or so distinct CDR3 sequences; 25% were seen once. Points from the study as a whole: The authors suggested that few new T cells are recruited per seasonal influenza vaccination.

The TCR comes from a man aged 50-60 years who received an inactivated influenza vaccine. The chain links TRBV20-1 to TRBJ2-5, with no clear D. The specimen comprised CD4+ T cells sorted from PBMCs, sampled more than 4 days after vaccination. CDR3 in DNA: TGCAGTGCTAGAGCCCTCCAAGAGACCCAGTACTTC. It yields the protein CSARALQETQYF.